These T cell receptor beta chains were read from a single sample in a study of radiotherapy plus CTLA-4 blockade in lung cancer. Assay: immunoSEQ multiplex PCR; the TCRdb copy retains only in-frame clones and omits some. The sample consists of roughly 62,000 clones, 65% to 85% of them appearing once. The sequences come from peripheral blood, collected from a patient treated with radiotherapy plus ipilimumab. These receptors were taken from a human donor with non-small cell lung cancer who had a complete response to radiotherapy plus ipilimumab. The CDR3 runs from the conserved cysteine through the conserved F or W. A D gene is named only where the DNA matches it firmly. Where a row states a size, it is once, few, many or the class of an expanded clone; other rows omit it.

>TRBD1|TRBJ2-7|TRBV18|-
TGTGCCAGCTCACCACTTGAAGCCGGGACAGGGAAGAACGAGCAGTACTTC
CASSPLEAGTGKNEQYF
>TRBD1|TRBJ2-7|TRBV5-1|-
TGCGCCAGCAGCTTGCGACCACAGGGACAGAACGAGCAGTACTTC
CASSLRPQGQNEQYF
>-|TRBJ1-6|TRBV4-2|-
TGTGCCAGCAGCCAAGCCACAGGCGGGGAATCACCCCTCCACTTT
CASSQATGGESPLHF
>-|TRBJ2-5|TRBV27|-
TGTGCCAGCAGTTTGAGTCGTTTAACAGAGACCCAGTACTTC
CASSLSRLTETQYF
>TRBD1|TRBJ1-5|TRBV6-1|-
TGTGCCAGCAGTGGAACAGGGGTAGGGAATCAGCCCCAGCATTTT
CASSGTGVGNQPQHF
>-|TRBJ2-7|TRBV9|-
TGTGCCAGCAGCGTTAGTTTGTACTCCTACGAGCAGTACTTC
CASSVSLYSYEQYF
>-|TRBJ2-1|TRBV5-1|-
TGCGCCAGCAGCTTGGGACAGAGCTCCTACAATGAGCAGTTCTTC
CASSLGQSSYNEQFF
>-|TRBJ2-7|TRBV6-1|-
TGTGCCAGCAGTGATTGGCAGCGCTACGAGCAGTACTTC
CASSDWQRYEQYF
>-|TRBJ1-1|TRBV5-1|many
TGCGCCAGCAGCTTGTACAACAGACCACTTGAAGCTTTCTTT
CASSLYNRPLEAFF
>TRBD2|TRBJ2-6|TRBV7-9|-
TGTGCCAGCAGCTTAAGGCGCATCGGGGGGTCTGGGGCCAACGTCCTGACTTTC
CASSLRRIGGSGANVLTF
>TRBD1|TRBJ1-4|TRBV7-2|once
TGTGCCAGCAGCTTAGTGGGGACAGGGGGTGAAAAACTGTTTTTT
CASSLVGTGGEKLFF
>TRBD1|TRBJ2-1|TRBV18|-
TGTGCCAGCTCACCTAATAACAGGGGGCATCTCTACAATGAGCAGTTCTTC
CASSPNNRGHLYNEQFF
>-|TRBJ2-7|TRBV27|once
TGTGCCAGCAGTCAAGCGTGGGACACGGGCTCCTACGAGCAGTACTTC
CASSQAWDTGSYEQYF
>-|TRBJ2-7|TRBV5-5|once
TGTGCCAGCAGCTTGGTATTTCTAATTGCGGACTTTTCCTACGAGCAGTACTTC
CASSLVFLIADFSYEQYF
>TRBD1|TRBJ2-7|TRBV6-1|-
TGTGCCAGCAGTACCCGGGACAGGGGGACGAACGAGCAGTACTTC
CASSTRDRGTNEQYF
>TRBD1|TRBJ1-3|TRBV18|once
TGTGCCAGCTCACTACGACGGGACAGCCGGTCTGGAAACACCATATATTTT
CASSLRRDSRSGNTIYF
>TRBD1|TRBJ1-2|TRBV7-9|-
TGTGCCAGCAGTTTAAGGGACAGGGTCCCCTATGGCTACACCTTC
CASSLRDRVPYGYTF
>-|TRBJ2-1|TRBV11-2|-
TGTGCCAGCAGCCCCCGCCTAGGGGATGAGCAGTTCTTC
CASSPRLGDEQFF
>TRBD2|TRBJ2-5|TRBV5-4|-
TGTGCCAGCAGCTTGGTTACCCTAGCGGGGGGGCTGGAGACCCAGTACTTC
CASSLVTLAGGLETQYF
>-|TRBJ1-1|TRBV14|-
TGTGCCAGCAGCTCGGGGGTTCGCACTGAAGCTTTCTTT
CASSSGVRTEAFF
>-|TRBJ1-1|TRBV5-1|-
TGCGCCAGCAGCGTTTCCGGGACAAGGGCATTTGAAGCTTTCTTT
CASSVSGTRAFEAFF
>TRBD1|TRBJ1-5|TRBV7-9|-
TGTGCCAGCAGCCCCGGGACAGGGGGTATGGGTCAGCCCCAGCATTTT
CASSPGTGGMGQPQHF
>TRBD1|TRBJ1-2|TRBV6-1|-
TGTGCCAGCAGTGACTTAGGACAGGGTAGGAAAGGCTACACCTTC
CASSDLGQGRKGYTF
>-|TRBJ2-7|TRBV29-1|once
TGCAGCGTAGGACGGGGATCCGGGTACGAGCAGTACTTC
CSVGRGSGYEQYF
>-|TRBJ2-1|TRBV2|-
TGTGCCAGCAATGGAGGGGGCGTTCTCTACAATGAGCAGTTCTTC
CASNGGGVLYNEQFF
>TRBD2|TRBJ2-7|TRBV29-1|-
TGCAGCGTTGGACTAGCGGGAGGGAGCTCCTACGAGCAGTACTTC
CSVGLAGGSSYEQYF
>TRBD2|TRBJ2-7|TRBV9|-
TGTGCCAGCAGCGCTAGCGGGGGAGAATACGAGCAGTACTTC
CASSASGGEYEQYF
>-|TRBJ2-3|TRBV21-1|-
TGTGCCAGCAGCCCCCGGGACAGGGGTTCAGATACGCAGTATTTT
CASSPRDRGSDTQYF
>TRBD1|TRBJ1-5|TRBV6-1|once
TGTGCCAGCAGGGGACAGGGGGCGAGCAATCAGCCCCAGCATTTT
CASRGQGASNQPQHF
>TRBD1|TRBJ2-7|TRBV10-3|few
TGTGCCATCAGTACGGGACAGGGGGTTTACGAGCAGTACTTC
CAISTGQGVYEQYF
>TRBD2|TRBJ2-3|TRBV9|-
TGTGCCAGCAGCGTATACGGGGGGGACACAGATACGCAGTATTTT
CASSVYGGDTDTQYF
>TRBD1|TRBJ2-5|TRBV6-1|-
TGTGCCAGCACCCTCGGACAGGTCCAAGAGACCCAGTACTTC
CASTLGQVQETQYF
>-|TRBJ1-1|TRBV7-9|few
TGTGCCAGCAGCTCGGGACGTCGGAGGGGCACTGAAGCTTTCTTT
CASSSGRRRGTEAFF
>-|TRBJ1-3|TRBV7-3|-
TGTGCCAGCAGCTTAGGGGGAGGATTTTCTGGAAACACCATATATTTT
CASSLGGGFSGNTIYF
>-|TRBJ2-6|TRBV6-5|-
TGTGCCAGCAGTTCGGACAGTCCTCGAGCCAACGTCCTGACTTTC
CASSSDSPRANVLTF
>-|TRBJ2-6|TRBV9|-
TGTGCCTCCGCGGTCAACTCTGGGGCCAACGTCCTGACTTTC
CASAVNSGANVLTF
>-|TRBJ1-4|TRBV5-8|-
TGTGCCAGCAATCTTCAGGGGTTTAATGAAAAACTGTTTTTT
CASNLQGFNEKLFF
>-|TRBJ1-6|TRBV4-1|once
TGCGCCAGCAGCCAAAACAGGGTGGCAAATTCACCCCTCCACTTT
CASSQNRVANSPLHF
>TRBD2|TRBJ2-1|TRBV11-2|few
TGTGCCAGCAGCCCCAGACTAGCGGGGATTATCTACAATGAGCAGTTCTTC
CASSPRLAGIIYNEQFF
>-|TRBJ2-2|TRBV25-1|-
TGTGCCAGCAGTGAATCTATGTTTGGCACCGGGGAGCTGTTTTTT
CASSESMFGTGELFF
>-|TRBJ2-7|TRBV28|-
TGTGCCAGCAGCCCGGGCGGGGCCTCCTACGAGCAGTACTTC
CASSPGGASYEQYF
>-|TRBJ2-3|TRBV7-2|-
TGTGCCAGCCGGGGTGACACAGATACGCAGTATTTT
CASRGDTDTQYF
>-|TRBJ2-1|TRBV6-5|-
TGTGCCAGCAGTTTTAGCGGATACAGCTCCTACAATGAGCAGTTCTTC
CASSFSGYSSYNEQFF
>TRBD2|TRBJ2-7|TRBV28|many
TGTGCCAGCAGTCTAGGGACTAGCGTAGACGAGCAGTACTTC
CASSLGTSVDEQYF
>TRBD1|TRBJ1-2|TRBV27|once
TGTGCCAGCAGTTTAAAATGGACAGGGGGCGCGGGCTATGGCTACACCTTC
CASSLKWTGGAGYGYTF
>-|TRBJ2-7|TRBV11-2|-
TGTGCCAGCGGTTTGGGGGCCCGGCCGGACTACGAGCAGTACTTC
CASGLGARPDYEQYF
>TRBD2|TRBJ2-5|TRBV6-6|-
TGTGCCAGCAGTTACCGGGGGGTGGAGACCCAGTACTTC
CASSYRGVETQYF
>TRBD1|TRBJ1-6|TRBV13|-
TGTGCCAGCAGCACAGGGGGCGCGGGGAATTCACCCCTCCACTTT
CASSTGGAGNSPLHF
>-|TRBJ1-1|TRBV6-5|-
TGTGCCAGCAGGAGGAGGGGCGGAGGGAACACTGAAGCTTTCTTT
CASRRRGGGNTEAFF
>-|TRBJ1-1|TRBV30|-
TGTGCCTGGAGTACTGGTGGTCGGAACACTGAAGCTTTCTTT
CAWSTGGRNTEAFF
>TRBD2|TRBJ2-3|TRBV27|-
TGTGCCAGCAGATCCGGACTAGCTGCCACAGATACGCAGTATTTT
CASRSGLAATDTQYF
>TRBD2|TRBJ2-1|TRBV7-9|few
TGTGCCAGCAGCTTCGTTCCGGGACTAGCGGAGGTTGAGCAGTTCTTC
CASSFVPGLAEVEQFF